Listed below are T cell receptor beta chains from one sample, sequenced in a study of blood T cell repertoires in COVID-19. Some clones are missing from TCRdb's copy, which holds only in-frame ones; the method was immunoSEQ multiplex PCR. The table shows under 200,000 clones, with around 89% occurring only once. The sequenced sample consisted of peripheral blood. The receptor set was obtained from a man in his forties or fifties with active or convalescent COVID-19. The CDR3 runs from the conserved cysteine through the conserved F or W. The order of the fields is J gene, CDR3 length, clone size, V gene, D gene, CDR3 DNA, CDR3 protein. A D gene is named only where the DNA matches it firmly. Not every row has a clone size; where given, it reads once, few, many or a size class.

>TRBJ2-2|13|few|TRBV19|-
TGTGCCAGTAGTCTCTCGAACACCGGGGAGCTGTTTTTT
CASSLSNTGELFF
>TRBJ1-1|13|-|TRBV18|-
TGTGCCAGCTCACTCCTCCGGGACACTGAAGCTTTCTTT
CASSLLRDTEAFF
>TRBJ2-5|14|-|TRBV7-9|TRBD2
TGTGCCATCGAGGGCGGGGGGTACCAAGAGACCCAGTACTTC
CAIEGGGYQETQYF
>TRBJ2-1|15|-|TRBV7-2|-
TGTGCCAGCAGCTTAAGCAGGGGTGGCTACAATGAGCAGTTCTTC
CASSLSRGGYNEQFF
>TRBJ1-5|15|-|TRBV28|-
TGTGCCAGCAGTCCAGACAGGCCTGACAATCAGCCCCAGCATTTT
CASSPDRPDNQPQHF
>TRBJ1-3|12|-|TRBV11-1|-
TGTGCCAGCAGCTATATGGGAAACACCATATATTTT
CASSYMGNTIYF
>TRBJ1-2|11|-|TRBV6-5|-
TGTGCCAGCAATAGTGGCTATGGCTACACCTTC
CASNSGYGYTF
>TRBJ2-5|16|-|TRBV3-1/TRBV3-2|TRBD2
TGTGCCAGCAGCCCCCGAGTAGCGGGGGGGATCAAGACCCAGTACTTC
CASSPRVAGGIKTQYF
>TRBJ2-1|14|-|TRBV28|TRBD2
TGTGCCAGCAGTGCCGGGACTAGCGGCAATGAGCAGTTCTTC
CASSAGTSGNEQFF
>TRBJ2-2|13|once|TRBV7-9|-
TGTGCCAGCAGCTCCATGAACACCGGGGAGCTGTTTTTT
CASSSMNTGELFF
>TRBJ2-3|14|-|TRBV15|-
TGTGCCACCAGCAGAGGGCCGAACGCAGATACGCAGTATTTT
CATSRGPNADTQYF
>TRBJ1-2|13|-|TRBV19|-
TGTGCCTCAAACGTCGAGGCAGGGGTTGGCTACACCTTC
CASNVEAGVGYTF
>TRBJ2-7|14|-|TRBV27|TRBD1
TGTGCCAGCAGCTCGGACAGGAGAACCTACGAGCAGTACTTC
CASSSDRRTYEQYF
>TRBJ2-3|15|-|TRBV24-1|-
TGTGCCACCAGTGACCCGACTAGGGGCACAGATACGCAGTATTTT
CATSDPTRGTDTQYF
>TRBJ2-7|15|-|TRBV5-1|-
TGCGCCAGCAGCTCGCCGGTAGGGGCGTCTGGCGAGCAGTACTTC
CASSSPVGASGEQYF
>TRBJ1-2|14|-|TRBV7-2|-
TGTGCCAGCAGCTTGAGGTCACAGGAGAATGGCTACACCTTC
CASSLRSQENGYTF
>TRBJ2-1|16|-|TRBV4-3|TRBD2
TGCGCCAGCAGCCAAGATTGGACTAGCGGGTACAATGAGCAGTTCTTC
CASSQDWTSGYNEQFF
>TRBJ1-5|14|-|TRBV15|-
TGTGCCACCCAACAGGAATATAGCAATCAGCCCCAGCATTTT
CATQQEYSNQPQHF
>TRBJ1-1|13|once|TRBV11-2|-
TGTGCCAGCAGCCCCCACTTGAACACTGAAGCTTTCTTT
CASSPHLNTEAFF
>TRBJ2-3|14|-|TRBV11-3|TRBD2
TGTGCCAGCAGCGGGGGACTAGCTCAAGATACGCAGTATTTT
CASSGGLAQDTQYF
>TRBJ1-2|13|-|TRBV19|-
TGTGCCAGTAGGGCCAGGGCGGACTATGGCTACACCTTC
CASRARADYGYTF
>TRBJ2-5|14|-|TRBV7-9|TRBD1
TGTGCCAGCAGTTCGACAGGGGGCGTGGAGACCCAGTACTTC
CASSSTGGVETQYF
>TRBJ2-7|14|-|TRBV19|-
TGTGCCAGTAGTAGTACTATCCAGGGATACGAGCAGTACTTC
CASSSTIQGYEQYF
>TRBJ2-1|15|once|TRBV7-9|TRBD1
TGTGCCAGCAGCTTCCCAGGGGGCTCCTACAATGAGCAGTTCTTC
CASSFPGGSYNEQFF
>TRBJ1-1|14|few|TRBV7-9|TRBD1
TGTGCCAGCAGCTTACAGGGGGTAGAAACTGAAGCTTTCTTT
CASSLQGVETEAFF
>TRBJ1-6|13|-|TRBV12-3/TRBV12-4|-
TGTGCCAGCAGTTTAGCCGGTCCTTCCCCCCTCCACTTT
CASSLAGPSPLHF
>TRBJ2-5|15|-|TRBV2|-
TGTGCCAGCAGTGAAGTGGGTAGCGGAGAAGAGACCCAGTACTTC
CASSEVGSGEETQYF
>TRBJ1-2|15|few|TRBV28|-
TGTGCCAGCAGTTCCTCTGAGGGATGGGCCTATGGCTACACCTTC
CASSSSEGWAYGYTF
>TRBJ1-6|15|-|TRBV5-6|-
TGTGCCAGCAGCTTGTATCAGGGTGTAAACTCACCCCTCCACTTT
CASSLYQGVNSPLHF
>TRBJ1-1|17|-|TRBV7-9|-
TGTGCCAGCAGCTTAGCAAGCTTTGGCGCGGTGAACACTGAAGCTTTCTTT
CASSLASFGAVNTEAFF
>TRBJ2-3|14|-|TRBV24-1|-
TGTGCCACCTCCCAATTGGGGAGGGGGGATACGCAGTATTTT
CATSQLGRGDTQYF
>TRBJ2-2|16|few|TRBV6-5|TRBD2
TGTGCCAGCAGTTACTCGGGACTAGCGGGAACCGGGGAGCTGTTTTTT
CASSYSGLAGTGELFF
>TRBJ1-3|16|-|TRBV2|-
TGTGCCAGCAGTGGGTCGGCTTCCCGGGCTGGAAACACCATATATTTT
CASSGSASRAGNTIYF
>TRBJ2-2|14|-|TRBV2|TRBD2
TGTGCCACGACTAGCGGGGGAGTCACCGGGGAGCTGTTTTTT
CATTSGGVTGELFF
>TRBJ2-7|15|-|TRBV28|-
TGTGCCAGCAGTTTGCAAGGACAGCAACTACGGGAGCAGTACTTC
CASSLQGQQLREQYF
>TRBJ2-3|16|-|TRBV27|-
TGTGCCAGCAGTCTCCGACAGCCACGTCAGCCAGATACGCAGTATTTT
CASSLRQPRQPDTQYF
>TRBJ2-1|16|-|TRBV6-4|TRBD2
TGTGCCAGCAGTAAAATAGCGGGAGGGCCGGTTGATGAGCAGTTCTTC
CASSKIAGGPVDEQFF
>TRBJ1-1|14|once|TRBV11-3|-
TGTGCCAGCAGCTCAGAGGGGCACCACACTGAAGCTTTCTTT
CASSSEGHHTEAFF